This section outlines one T cell receptor beta chain sequence together with its context. This sample is part of a study of OX40 agonist ivuxolimab in advanced cancers. At the level of the study: The dose-escalation cohort had hepatocellular carcinoma, melanoma, renal cell or head and neck cancer. Partial responses were observed in three patients, of whom one had hepatocellular carcinoma and two had cutaneous melanoma.

Sequencing used immunoSEQ multiplex PCR; TCRdb keeps in-frame clones, though not all of them. The sample lists approximately 120,000 clones; roughly 90% were seen once. Trimming at V came to 2 bases and at J to 6 bases, leaving 1 base not matched to a gene. CDR1 is PRHDT, CDR2 FYEKMQ, per germline (reference sequence). The CDR3 spans 14 residues. The gene calls are TRBV13 and TRBJ1-4; 9 nucleotides line up with TRBD1. This TCR was recovered from an adult with an advanced solid tumor such as melanoma, head and neck, liver or kidney cancer. This sample comprised CD4+ or CD8+ T cells sorted from blood, obtained in a trial of the OX40 agonist ivuxolimab. CDR3 sequence (DNA): TGTGCCAGCAGCTTAAGGACAGGGGATGAAAAACTGTTTTTT. Amino acid sequence: CASSLRTGDEKLFF.